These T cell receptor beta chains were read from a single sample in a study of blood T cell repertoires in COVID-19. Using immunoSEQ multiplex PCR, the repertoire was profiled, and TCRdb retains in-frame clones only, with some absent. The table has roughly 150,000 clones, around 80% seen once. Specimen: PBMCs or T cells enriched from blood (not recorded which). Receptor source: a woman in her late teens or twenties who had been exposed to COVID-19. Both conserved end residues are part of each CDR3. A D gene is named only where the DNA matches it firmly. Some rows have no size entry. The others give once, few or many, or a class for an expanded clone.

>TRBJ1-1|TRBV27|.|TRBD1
TGTGCCAGCAGTTCCAGACAGGGGGCAGGAGCTTTCTTT
CASSSRQGAGAFF
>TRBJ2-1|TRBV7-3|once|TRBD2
TGTGCCAGCAGTTACGGGAGGGGCAATGAGCAGTTCTTC
CASSYGRGNEQFF
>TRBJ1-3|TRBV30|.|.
TGTGCCTGGGGGCCAACGGGACACCCTTTCAGGTCAGTGGCCGGAAACACCATATATTTT
CAWGPTGHPFRSVAGNTIYF
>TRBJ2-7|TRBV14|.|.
TGTGCCAGCAGCCCGTCAATACGCGCCGACGAGCAGTACTTC
CASSPSIRADEQYF
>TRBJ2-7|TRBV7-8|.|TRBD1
TGTGCCAGCAGCTGGGGACCGGGACAGGGGTCCTACGAGCAGTACTTC
CASSWGPGQGSYEQYF
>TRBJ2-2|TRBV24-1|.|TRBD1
TGTGCCACCAGTGACCGGGACAGGGGTAGGACCGGGGAGCTGTTTTTT
CATSDRDRGRTGELFF
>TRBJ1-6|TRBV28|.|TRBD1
TGTGCCAGCAGTTACGACAGGGCCCGCGGTTCACCCCTCCACTTT
CASSYDRARGSPLHF
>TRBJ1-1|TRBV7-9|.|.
TGTGCCAGCAGCTTAATGGAGGGTGGCAGGGCAGCTTTCTTT
CASSLMEGGRAAFF
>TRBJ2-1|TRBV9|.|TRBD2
TGTGCCAGCAGCGTAGTAGCGGGGCTATACAATGAGCAGTTCTTC
CASSVVAGLYNEQFF
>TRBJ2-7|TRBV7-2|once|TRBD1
TGTGCCATCAGGATTTCCGGGACAGGAACCTACGAGCAGTACTTC
CAIRISGTGTYEQYF
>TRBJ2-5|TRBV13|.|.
TGTGCCAGCAGCTTCGTAACTAGTGTAAGGGAGACCCAGTACTTC
CASSFVTSVRETQYF
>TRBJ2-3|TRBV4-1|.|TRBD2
TGCGCCAGCAGCCATGGGCCTGGGGCTAGCGGGAATTCAGATACGCAGTATTTT
CASSHGPGASGNSDTQYF
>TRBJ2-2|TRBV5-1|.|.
TGCGCCAGCAGCCCGGCGGGGGCGATCCGAAACACCGGGGAGCTGTTTTTT
CASSPAGAIRNTGELFF
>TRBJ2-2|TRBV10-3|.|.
TGTGCCATCAGTGGGACAAAAGGGAACACCGGGGAGCTGTTTTTT
CAISGTKGNTGELFF
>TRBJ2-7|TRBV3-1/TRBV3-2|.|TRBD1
TGTGCCAGCAGCCCCCGGGGACAGGGCTCCTACGAGCAGTACTTC
CASSPRGQGSYEQYF
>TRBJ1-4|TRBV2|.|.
TGTGCCAGCAGTGAATGGTCAGTAGCAAATGAAAAACTGTTTTTT
CASSEWSVANEKLFF
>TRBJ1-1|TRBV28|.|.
TGTGCCAGCAGTTTGGGGGGGGCGGTCACTGAAGCTTTCTTT
CASSLGGAVTEAFF
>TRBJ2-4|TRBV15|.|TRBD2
TGTGCCACCAGCTCTGGGACTAGAAACATTCAGTACTTC
CATSSGTRNIQYF
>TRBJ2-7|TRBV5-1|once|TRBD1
TGCGCCAGCAGAGGACAGGATGAAGGCGAGCAGTACTTC
CASRGQDEGEQYF
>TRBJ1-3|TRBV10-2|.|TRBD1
TGCGCCAGCAACCCCGGGACAGGGAAGGGAAACACCATATATTTT
CASNPGTGKGNTIYF
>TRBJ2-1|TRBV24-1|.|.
TGTGCCACCAGTGACCCGGAGACTCCGTACAATGAGCAGTTCTTC
CATSDPETPYNEQFF
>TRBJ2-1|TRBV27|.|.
TGTGCCAGCAGTTCGGTCGGTAGCGTATTGTATGAGCAGTTCTTC
CASSSVGSVLYEQFF
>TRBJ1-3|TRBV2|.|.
TGTGCCAGCAGTTTTAGACAGAGTCCTGGAAACACCATATATTTT
CASSFRQSPGNTIYF
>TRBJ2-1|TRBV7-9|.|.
TGTGCCAGCAGCCGGCTGGGCGGGACCCCCTACAATGAGCAGTTCTTC
CASSRLGGTPYNEQFF
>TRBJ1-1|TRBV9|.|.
TGTGCCAGCAGCGTAGCCCTTAACACTGAAGCTTTCTTT
CASSVALNTEAFF
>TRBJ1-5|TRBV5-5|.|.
TGTGCCAGCAGCTTGGCCTGGAGGGGAAGAGAGCCCCAGCATTTT
CASSLAWRGREPQHF